This T cell receptor (beta chain) appears in the sequencing data of a study of shared clonotypes between healthy human individuals. Sequencing was performed with immunoSEQ multiplex PCR; in TCRdb, only in-frame clones are kept and a portion is missing. The table lists approximately 2.3 million clones, 90% to 95% of them singletons. Study-level results: Deeper or shallower sequencing was expected to change how clonotypes are shared among donors.

The germline gives CDR1 LGHNT, CDR2 FRNRAP. Deletions cut 3 bases from V and 6 bases from J, with 12 bases between. The CDR3 is made up of 14 amino acids. In regard to this clone: What it binds is unknown.

The receptor was derived from a man between 18 and 29 years old in good health. Some clones in this sample may be carry-over from other donors' samples. The chain carries TRBV12-5 and TRBJ1-3, with D hard to call. The specimen was naive CD4+ T cells from PBMCs. The subset here: CD45RA+ positively selected. The CDR3 region is CASGLSGRKNTIYF. DNA for the CDR3: TGTGCTAGTGGTTTAAGCGGGCGAAAAAACACCATATATTTT.